This T cell receptor (beta chain) is from a study of blood T cell repertoires in COVID-19. Turning to the study itself: COVID-19 samples from acute and convalescent phases originated in the United States, Italy and Spain. T cells, B-cell-depleted T cells, or PBMCs supplied cDNA or gDNA.

The germline CDR1 and CDR2 sequences are SNHLY and FYNNEI. The J segment lost 4 bases and the V segment lost 0 bases, leaving 5 bases of the junction unmatched. The CDR3 has 15 amino acids. Authors' methods: Reference gene primer amplification gave estimated nucleated cell counts. The protocol was immunoSEQ multiplex PCR, while the TCRdb copy is restricted to in-frame clones and leaves out a portion. Clonal size and the V and J genes are those of that table, whereas D and trimming came from the DNA. Of fewer than 500,000 clones in the sample, nearly 90% were seen once. Ages ranged from about 18 to 89 years, with residence in 24 US areas.

This clonotype was sampled from a woman younger than 35 with acute COVID-19. V usage is TRBV2 and J usage is TRBJ1-2, with 7 bases aligning to TRBD1. Material: PBMCs or T cells enriched from blood (not recorded which). The DNA for the CDR3 is TGTGCCAGCAGTGAAGCTAGACAGGGTAGCTATGGCTACACCTTC. It is translated as CASSEARQGSYGYTF.